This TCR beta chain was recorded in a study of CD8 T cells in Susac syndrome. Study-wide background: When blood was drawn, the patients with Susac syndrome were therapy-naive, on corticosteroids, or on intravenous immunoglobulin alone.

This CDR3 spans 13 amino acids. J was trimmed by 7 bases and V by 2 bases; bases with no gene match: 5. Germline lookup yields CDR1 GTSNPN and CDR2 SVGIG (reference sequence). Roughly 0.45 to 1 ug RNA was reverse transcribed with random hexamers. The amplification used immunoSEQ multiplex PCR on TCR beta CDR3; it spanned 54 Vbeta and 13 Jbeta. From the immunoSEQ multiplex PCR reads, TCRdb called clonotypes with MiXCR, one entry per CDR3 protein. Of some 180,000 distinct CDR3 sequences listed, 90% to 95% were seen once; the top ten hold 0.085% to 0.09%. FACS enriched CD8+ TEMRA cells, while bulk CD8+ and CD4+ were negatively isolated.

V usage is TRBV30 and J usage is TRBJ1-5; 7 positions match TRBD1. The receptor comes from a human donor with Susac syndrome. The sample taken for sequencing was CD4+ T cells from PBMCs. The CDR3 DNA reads TGTGCCTGGAGTACCCGAGGGGGCCAGCCCCAGCATTTT. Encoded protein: CAWSTRGGQPQHF.